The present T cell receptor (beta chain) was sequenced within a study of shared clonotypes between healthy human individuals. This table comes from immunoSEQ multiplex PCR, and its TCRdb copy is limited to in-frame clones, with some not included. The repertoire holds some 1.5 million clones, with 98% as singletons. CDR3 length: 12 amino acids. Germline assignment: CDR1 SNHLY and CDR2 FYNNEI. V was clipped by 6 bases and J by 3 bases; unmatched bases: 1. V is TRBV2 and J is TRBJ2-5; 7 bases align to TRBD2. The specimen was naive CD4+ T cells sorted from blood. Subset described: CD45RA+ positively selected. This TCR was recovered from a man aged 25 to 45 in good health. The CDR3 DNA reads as TGTGCCAGCAGGGGGAGGGAAGAGACCCAGTACTTC. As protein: CASRGREETQYF.